A selection of T cell receptor beta chains follows, all from one sample in a study of T cell responses to AZD1222 COVID-19 vaccine. Clones were read by immunoSEQ multiplex PCR, and TCRdb kept only the in-frame ones, dropping some. The data show about 120,000 clones, 88% seen once. This sample comprised peripheral blood, obtained on day 0 of AZD1222 vaccination. These receptors all stem from an adult in good health. The CDR3 runs from the conserved cysteine through the conserved F or W. The D gene is left open where the match is weak. Only some rows state a clone size, as once, few, many or a class for expanded clones.

>-|TRBV30|TRBD1|TRBJ1-4
TGTGCCTGGAGCCGGGTACAGGGGGCGTCGGAAAAACTGTTTTTT
CAWSRVQGASEKLFF
>-|TRBV4-1|-|TRBJ1-3
TGCGCCAGCAGCCAAGAACAGGCCTCTGGAAACACCATATATTTT
CASSQEQASGNTIYF
>-|TRBV5-1|TRBD1|TRBJ2-1
TGCGCCAGCAGCCAAAGGATACAGGGGAATGAGCAGTTCTTC
CASSQRIQGNEQFF
>-|TRBV7-8|-|TRBJ2-7
TGTGCCAGCAGCTTACCCGCAGGGGGGACCTACGAGCAGTACTTC
CASSLPAGGTYEQYF
>few|TRBV5-1|-|TRBJ2-7
TGCGCCAGCAGCTTGGGAGGTGTCGACTACGAGCAGTACTTC
CASSLGGVDYEQYF
>-|TRBV20-1|-|TRBJ1-1
TGCAGTGCTAGTAAGGCGGCTATGAACACTGAAGCTTTCTTT
CSASKAAMNTEAFF
>-|TRBV10-3|-|TRBJ2-3
TGTGCCATCAGTGAGGAATCGGGCAGGGGTTCACCAGATACGCAGTATTTT
CAISEESGRGSPDTQYF
>-|TRBV6-4|TRBD1|TRBJ1-5
TGTGCCAGCACCAGGAGAGGGGGCGGCAATCAGCCCCAGCATTTT
CASTRRGGGNQPQHF
>-|TRBV28|-|TRBJ1-5
TGTGCCAGCAGTTCCAGGTGGGGGCTGGGCAATCAGCCCCAGCATTTT
CASSSRWGLGNQPQHF
>-|TRBV30|TRBD1|TRBJ1-1
TGTGCCGGACAGGGGGCGAGGGCTGAAGCTTTCTTT
CAGQGARAEAFF
>-|TRBV7-9|-|TRBJ1-1
TGTGCCAGCAGCCCTCAGCGGCAGGCGGGCACTGAAGCTTTCTTT
CASSPQRQAGTEAFF
>-|TRBV5-1|TRBD2|TRBJ2-3
TGCGCCAGCAGCTTGAAGCGGGAGCTGGCCACAGATACGCAGTATTTT
CASSLKRELATDTQYF
>-|TRBV29-1|TRBD1|TRBJ1-5
TGCAGCGTTGTTGAAGGGGGCGGTCAGCCCCAGCATTTT
CSVVEGGGQPQHF
>medium-sized|TRBV27|-|TRBJ1-2
TGTGCCAGCAGTTTGCAGGGTGGTAACTATGGCTACACCTTC
CASSLQGGNYGYTF
>-|TRBV18|-|TRBJ2-5
TGTGCCAGCTCACCAAGGGCAGGGATCCAAGAGACCCAGTACTTC
CASSPRAGIQETQYF
>-|TRBV7-9|TRBD1|TRBJ2-5
TGTGCCAGCAGCTTATGGCCGGACAGGGAGGAGACCCAGTACTTC
CASSLWPDREETQYF
>-|TRBV14|-|TRBJ1-6
TGTGCCAGCAGCCAACAACCCCTCCACTTT
CASSQQPLHF
>-|TRBV2|-|TRBJ1-1
TGTGCCAGCAGTGACAAGGTGGGGAACACTGAAGCTTTCTTT
CASSDKVGNTEAFF
>-|TRBV3-1/TRBV3-2|-|TRBJ1-3
TGTGCCAGCAGCTTAGGACAGACCTCTGGAAACACCATATATTTT
CASSLGQTSGNTIYF
>few|TRBV15|-|TRBJ2-1
TGTGCCACCAGCAGAGACGGGTTGGACGATGAGCAGTTCTTC
CATSRDGLDDEQFF
>once|TRBV28|-|TRBJ1-4
TGTGCCAGCAGTACCGGGGGCCCTAATGAAAAACTGTTTTTT
CASSTGGPNEKLFF
>-|TRBV7-2|-|TRBJ1-3
TGTGCCAGCAGCTCCCCGGCGGGACACTCTGGAAACACCATATATTTT
CASSSPAGHSGNTIYF
>few|TRBV11-2|-|TRBJ2-7
TGTGCCAGCAGCTTAAGGGACTCCTACGAGCAGTACTTC
CASSLRDSYEQYF
>-|TRBV2|-|TRBJ2-5
TGTGCCAGCGCCCGACGTACGGGAGAAGGGACCCAGTACTTC
CASARRTGEGTQYF
>-|TRBV20-1|-|TRBJ2-7
TGCAGTGCTAGGGGGAAGGTCGAGCAGTACTTC
CSARGKVEQYF